A single sample gave rise to the 26 T cell receptor beta chains below, sequenced in a study of cytomegalovirus exposure and HLA in healthy donors. The PCR employed 60 Vbeta primers together with 13 Jbeta primers. TCRdb's copy holds only in-frame clones and misses some; the assay was immunoSEQ multiplex PCR. The repertoire holds around 130,000 clones, about 80% seen once, with around 0.92% in the top ten. The specimen was PBMCs. The receptors were gathered from a human donor in good health.

For the CDR3, the DNA is TGTGCCAGCAGGTTTACAGTGAACACTGAAGCTTTCTTT. It codes for CASRFTVNTEAFF. J is TRBJ1-1 and V is TRBV5-8; D unresolved. Germline V gene sequence: CDR1 SGHTS, CDR2 YDEGEE. The CDR3 spans 13 residues. Trimming stripped 5 bases from V and 0 bases from J, with 8 bases between.

This clone has just one count. The chain combines TRBV5-1 with TRBJ2-3, with 9 bases aligning to TRBD2. Losses at the gene ends were 0 bases for V and 5 bases for J; bases not matched to a gene: 13. CDR1 is SGHRS, CDR2 YFSETQ, per germline. The CDR3 contains 18 residues. In DNA form, the CDR3 reads TGCGCCAGCAGCTTGGGTAGCGGGGGAGCGATGGCCCAAGATACGCAGTATTTT. Amino acid sequence: CASSLGSGGAMAQDTQYF. Based on the CDR3 plus reference TRBV5-1 and TRBJ2-3, the full variable domain is KAGVTQTPRYLIKTRGQQVTLSCSPISGHRSVSWYQQTPGQGLQFLFEYFSETQRNKGNFPGRFSGRQFSNSRSEMNVSTLELGDSALYLCASSLGSGGAMAQDTQYFGPGTRLTVL.

This clone was detected only once. The chain links TRBV4-2 to TRBJ2-3, with 8 bases that match TRBD2. CDR3 length: 17 amino acids. With V trimmed by 0 bases and J by 6 bases, 11 bases remained unmatched. Germline V gene lookup returns CDR1 LGHNA and CDR2 YNFKEQ. CDR3 DNA: TGTGCCAGCAGCCAAGATGAGCGGCTAGCGGGCGTCGATACGCAGTATTTT. Translation: CASSQDERLAGVDTQYF.

This clone was seen a few times. J is TRBJ1-4 and V is TRBV6-5; a weak D match, TRBD1 (6 bases). The CDR3 spans 15 residues. In germline, CDR1 is MNHEY, CDR2 SVGAGI. Trimming took off 2 bases at V and 8 bases at J, with 15 bases between the two ends. The CDR3 coding sequence is TGTGCCAGCAGTTACCGGGGGGCGGTGGGGGAAAAACTGTTTTTT. Its protein is CASSYRGAVGEKLFF.

The chain recombines TRBV6-1 with TRBJ1-2, with a weak D call TRBD1 (6 bases). The germline V and J ends were trimmed by 4 bases and 8 bases, with 23 bases remaining between them. The CDR3 totals 16 residues. Per germline, CDR1 MNHNS and CDR2 SASEGT. DNA for the CDR3: TGTGCCAGCAGTGGCCTAACCCGGGGGGCTAGGCGGGGCTACACCTTC. As protein: CASSGLTRGARRGYTF.

V usage is TRBV29-1 and J usage is TRBJ2-7; TRBD1 matches at 7 bases. The V segment lost 7 bases and the J segment 6 bases; nucleotides outside the gene matches: 15. CDR1 and CDR2 (germline): SQVTM, ANQGSEA. CDR3 length: 14 amino acids. The chain's CDR3 is CSDNPTGCCSEQYF. The CDR3 bases are TGCAGCGACAACCCGACAGGGTGTTGCAGCGAGCAGTACTTC.

The chain uses TRBV4-1 and TRBJ2-5; tentative D call: TRBD2 (6 bases). In germline, CDR1 is MGHRA, CDR2 YSYEKL. The CDR3 is made up of 16 amino acids. The V end was cut by 6 bases, the J end by 7 bases, with 24 bases between. The CDR3 nucleotides are TGCGCCAGCAGAATGGGATCCGAGACAGCGGGTGGGACCCAGTACTTC. It is translated as CASRMGSETAGGTQYF.

The chain carries TRBV27 and TRBJ2-7; 13 bases are a match to TRBD2. The CDR3 has 15 residues. V trimming: 5 bases; J trimming: 5 bases; junction bases outside the gene matches: 6. Germline assignment: CDR1 MNHEY and CDR2 SMNVEV (reference sequence). Here the CDR3 DNA reads TGTGCCAGCAGTAAACTAGCGGGGGGGCCCAACGAGCAGTACTTC. Its protein product is CASSKLAGGPNEQYF.

This chain uses TRBV28 with TRBJ1-6, with D tentatively TRBD1 (6 bases). The CDR3 contains 15 residues. CDR1 and CDR2 (germline): MDHEN, SYDVKM. The ends were cut back, 8 bases at V and 4 bases at J, with 15 bases in the middle. The CDR3 loop reads CASRGAGQYNSPLHF. CDR3 nucleotide sequence: TGTGCCAGCCGAGGAGCCGGACAGTATAATTCACCCCTCCACTTT.

The chain combines TRBV7-7 with TRBJ2-7; the D is unclear. The ends were cut back, 1 base at V and 7 bases at J, with 11 bases in the middle. Germline V gives CDR1 SSHAT, CDR2 FNYEAQ (reference sequence). The CDR3 extends over 13 amino acids. CDR3 nucleotides: TGTGCCAGCAGCTTAGAGGCCTCGAGGGAGCAGTACTTC. This codes for CASSLEASREQYF.

This rearrangement joins TRBV19 to TRBJ1-1; the D gene is possibly TRBD1 (6 bases). Germline values: CDR1 LNHDA, CDR2 SQIVND (reference sequence). Trimming took off 5 bases at V and 2 bases at J, with 15 bases between the two ends. The CDR3 has 15 amino acids. The CDR3 here is CASSPPGHKNTEAFF. The CDR3 coding sequence is TGTGCCAGTAGTCCCCCGGGACACAAAAACACTGAAGCTTTCTTT.

The sample holds one count of this clone. The chain carries TRBV6-5 and TRBJ2-6; D possibly corresponds to TRBD1 (6 bases). The CDR3 length is 15 residues. CDR1 MNHEY and CDR2 SVGAGI come from the germline V gene. With 7 bases removed from V and 1 base from J, the gap between germline ends came to 11 bases. The CDR3 DNA sequence: TGTGCCAGCAATACAGGGCGTTCTGGGGCCAACGTCCTGACTTTC. Its protein is CASNTGRSGANVLTF.

Here the CDR3 DNA reads TGTGCCAGCTCACCGACAGGGGGCGTGTACGATGAGCAGTTCTTC. It specifies CASSPTGGVYDEQFF. This chain connects TRBV18 to TRBJ2-1; TRBD1 aligns across 10 bases. The germline V gene has CDR1 KGHSH and CDR2 LQKENI. The CDR3 runs 15 residues. Trimming took 3 bases from V and 8 from J; bases not matched to a gene: 7.

This chain joins TRBV11-2 and TRBJ2-7, with 9 bases that match TRBD2. This CDR3 contains 14 residues. Germline loops: CDR1 SGHAT, CDR2 FQNNGV. V shed 6 bases and J 2 bases; nucleotides not matched to a gene: 5. DNA of the CDR3: TGTGCCAGCAGTGCCGGGACTAGCACCTACGAGCAGTACTTC. Residues: CASSAGTSTYEQYF.

This chain links TRBV5-4 with TRBJ1-1; no reliable D call. V dropped 0 bases and J dropped 7 bases, with 10 bases sitting between them. The germline gives CDR1 SGHNT, CDR2 YYREEE (reference sequence). The CDR3 covers 13 residues. The CDR3 reads CASSLAPSGEAFF. The DNA for the CDR3 is TGTGCCAGCAGCTTGGCGCCCTCAGGTGAAGCTTTCTTT.

The chain uses TRBV9 and TRBJ2-5; D is possibly TRBD2 (5 bases). Trimming left V 0 bases short and J 0 bases short, with 6 bases between. Germline CDR1 is SGDLS and CDR2 is YYNGEE. CDR3 length: 14 amino acids. CDR3 DNA: TGTGCCAGCAGCGTAGGAGGGCACCAAGAGACCCAGTACTTC. It specifies CASSVGGHQETQYF.

The genes are TRBV7-2 and TRBJ2-1; a weak D match, TRBD1 (6 bases). This CDR3 is built from 18 residues. V lost 3 bases and J lost 6, with 24 bases in between. Germline assignment: CDR1 SGHTA and CDR2 FQGNSA. CDR3 in DNA: TGTGCCAGCAGCTTGCCAGCCCACAGGGTCATAGCCTCCAATGAGCAGTTCTTC. It encodes CASSLPAHRVIASNEQFF.

The chain carries TRBV27 and TRBJ1-5; D gene ambiguous. This CDR3 comprises 14 residues. The V and J ends lost 6 bases and 2 bases respectively, with 11 bases between them. Germline V lookup: CDR1 MNHEY, CDR2 SMNVEV (reference sequence). The CDR3 bases are TGTGCCAGCAGCCCTGGGCGGGGCAATCAGCCCCAGCATTTT. This codes for CASSPGRGNQPQHF.

The chain is built from TRBV4-1 and TRBJ1-3; D call uncertain. V lost 0 bases to trimming and J lost 4 bases, with 16 bases between them. The CDR3 runs to 17 residues. Per the germline V gene, CDR1 is MGHRA and CDR2 is YSYEKL. The CDR3 spells CASSQDYGFYMGNTIYF. CDR3 DNA: TGCGCCAGCAGCCAAGATTACGGGTTTTATATGGGAAACACCATATATTTT.

This clone has more than one count but fewer than ten. The chain has TRBV5-4 and TRBJ1-3; the D gene is possibly TRBD1 (6 bases). Trimming cost V 4 bases and J 2 bases, with 10 bases left between them. Germline V lookup: CDR1 SGHNT, CDR2 YYREEE (reference sequence). The CDR3 spans 14 residues. The CDR3: CASSPDRTGNTIYF. The CDR3 nucleotides are TGTGCCAGCAGCCCCGACAGGACTGGAAACACCATATATTTT.

The table lists this clone with a count of one. The rearrangement links TRBV7-6 to TRBJ2-2; D unresolved. Germline V gene sequence: CDR1 SGHVS, CDR2 FNYEAQ. The CDR3 is 17 residues long. Trimming cost V 1 base and J 3 bases, with 15 bases left between them. The CDR3, as DNA: TGTGCCAGCAGCTTAGGAGTCGCGTCTTCTTACACCGGGGAGCTGTTTTTT. Its translation is CASSLGVASSYTGELFF.

This clone showed up just a few times. V usage is TRBV11-2 and J usage is TRBJ1-4; D perhaps matches TRBD1 (5 bases). The CDR3 extends over 15 amino acids. Deletions cut 5 bases from V and 6 bases from J, with 16 bases between. Looked up from germline, CDR1 is SGHAT and CDR2 is FQNNGV. The CDR3 loop is CASSTYRLPDEKLFF. The CDR3 DNA reads TGTGCCAGCAGCACTTACAGGCTCCCAGATGAAAAACTGTTTTTT. Combining the CDR3 with reference TRBV11-2 and TRBJ1-4 gives the whole variable domain EAGVAQSPRYKIIEKRQSVAFWCNPISGHATLYWYQQILGQGPKLLIQFQNNGVVDDSQLPKDRFSAERLKGVDSTLKIQPAKLEDSAVYLCASSTYRLPDEKLFFGSGTQLSVL.

The chain carries TRBV19 and TRBJ2-6; 8 nucleotides match TRBD1. This CDR3 is built from 15 residues. Losses at the gene ends were 5 bases for V and 2 bases for J; bases not matched to a gene: 2. Germline CDR1 LNHDA, CDR2 SQIVND (reference sequence). The CDR3 loop reads CASSDRGAGANVLTF. CDR3 in DNA: TGTGCCAGTAGTGACAGGGGAGCTGGGGCCAACGTCCTGACTTTC. The full variable domain, completed using reference TRBV19 and TRBJ2-6, is DGGITQSPKYLFRKEGQNVTLSCEQNLNHDAMYWYRQDPGQGLRLIYYSQIVNDFQKGDIAEGYSVSREKKESFPLTVTSAQKNPTAFYLCASSDRGAGANVLTFGAGSRLTVL.

As to this clone: Germline and junction disagree at one end, which may indicate a read error. The sample has other DNA sequences that encode this CDR3 too. The V call is TRBV2, the J call TRBJ1-1, with D tentatively TRBD1 (5 bases). The CDR3 covers 15 residues. CDR1 is SNHLY and CDR2 is FYNNEI in the germline V gene. DNA for the CDR3: TGTGCCAGCATCCGGGGCAGGAGGGCTGAGGGTGAAGCCTTCTTT. Translation gives CASIRGRRAEGEAFF.

The rearrangement joins TRBV4-1 to TRBJ2-5, with D possibly being TRBD2 (5 bases). The germline V gene encodes CDR1 MGHRA and CDR2 YSYEKL. The CDR3 contains 14 residues. V lost 1 base to trimming and J lost 5 bases, with 11 bases between them. DNA of the CDR3: TGCGCCAGCAGCCAAGCAGAGGGTGGGGAGACCCAGTACTTC. Translating gives CASSQAEGGETQYF.

V usage is TRBV6-1 and J usage is TRBJ1-1; D not certain. Germline lookup yields CDR1 MNHNS and CDR2 SASEGT. The V and J ends lost 3 bases and 8 bases respectively, with 22 bases between them. CDR3 length: 16 amino acids. The CDR3 region is CASSEYGARRRSEAFF. The CDR3 nucleotides read TGTGCCAGCAGTGAGTATGGAGCCAGACGGCGATCGGAAGCTTTCTTT.